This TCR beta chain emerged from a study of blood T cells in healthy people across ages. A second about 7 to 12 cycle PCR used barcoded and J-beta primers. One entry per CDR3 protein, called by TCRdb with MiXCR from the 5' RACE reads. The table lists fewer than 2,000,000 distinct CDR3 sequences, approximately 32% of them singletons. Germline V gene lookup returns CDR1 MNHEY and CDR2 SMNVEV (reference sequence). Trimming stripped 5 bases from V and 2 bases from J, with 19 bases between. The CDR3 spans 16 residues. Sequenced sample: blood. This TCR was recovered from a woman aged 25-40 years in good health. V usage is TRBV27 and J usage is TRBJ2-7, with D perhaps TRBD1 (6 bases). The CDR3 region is CASSTRSAGDTYEQYF. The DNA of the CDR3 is TGTGCCAGCAGTACTCGTTCGGCAGGGGACACCTACGAGCAGTACTTC.